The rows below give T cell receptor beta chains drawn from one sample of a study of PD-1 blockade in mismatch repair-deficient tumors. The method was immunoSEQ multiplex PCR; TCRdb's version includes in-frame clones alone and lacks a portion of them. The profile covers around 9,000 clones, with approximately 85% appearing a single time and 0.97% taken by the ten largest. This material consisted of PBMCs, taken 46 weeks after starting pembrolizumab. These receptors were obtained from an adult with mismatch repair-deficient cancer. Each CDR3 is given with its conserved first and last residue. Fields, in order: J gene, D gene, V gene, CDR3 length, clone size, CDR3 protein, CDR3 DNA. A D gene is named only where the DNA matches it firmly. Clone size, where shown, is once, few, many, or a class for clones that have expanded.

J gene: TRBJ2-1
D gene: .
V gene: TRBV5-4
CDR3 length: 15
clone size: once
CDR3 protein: CASSLGPTSANEQFF
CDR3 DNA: TGTGCCAGCAGCTTGGGACCCACAAGCGCCAATGAGCAGTTCTTC

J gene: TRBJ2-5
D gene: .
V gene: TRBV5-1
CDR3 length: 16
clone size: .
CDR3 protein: CASSLSGGTGQETQYF
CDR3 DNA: TGCGCCAGCAGCTTGTCAGGCGGGACGGGGCAAGAGACCCAGTACTTC

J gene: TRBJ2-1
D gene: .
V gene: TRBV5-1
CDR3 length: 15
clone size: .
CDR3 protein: CASSPPRAGKDEQFF
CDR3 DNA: TGCGCCAGCAGCCCCCCCCGGGCAGGGAAGGACGAGCAGTTCTTC

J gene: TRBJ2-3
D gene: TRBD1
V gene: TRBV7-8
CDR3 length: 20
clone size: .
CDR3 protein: CASSLRGAPTGWTSTDTQYF
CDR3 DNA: TGTGCCAGCAGCTTAAGGGGCGCCCCGACAGGGTGGACTAGCACAGATACGCAGTATTTT

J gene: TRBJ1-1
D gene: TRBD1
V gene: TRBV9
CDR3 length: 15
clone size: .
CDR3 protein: CASSVQGQGATEAFF
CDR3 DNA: TGTGCCAGCAGCGTTCAGGGACAGGGGGCGACTGAAGCTTTCTTT

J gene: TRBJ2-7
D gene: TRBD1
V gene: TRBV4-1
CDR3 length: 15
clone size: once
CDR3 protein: CASSQQRDRVDEQYF
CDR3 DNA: TGCGCCAGCAGCCAGCAACGGGACAGGGTGGACGAGCAGTACTTC

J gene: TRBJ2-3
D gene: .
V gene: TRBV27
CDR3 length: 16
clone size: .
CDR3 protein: CASSRKRISGTDTQYF
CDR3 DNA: TGTGCCAGCAGTAGAAAGCGGATTAGTGGCACAGATACGCAGTATTTT

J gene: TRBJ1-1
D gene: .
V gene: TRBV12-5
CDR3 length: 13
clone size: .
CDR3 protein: CASGAQGNTEAFF
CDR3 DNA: TGTGCTAGTGGGGCACAGGGGAACACTGAAGCTTTCTTT

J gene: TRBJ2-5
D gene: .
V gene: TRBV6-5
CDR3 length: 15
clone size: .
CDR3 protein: CASSYAPDYGETQYF
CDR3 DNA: TGTGCCAGCAGTTATGCTCCGGACTATGGGGAGACCCAGTACTTC

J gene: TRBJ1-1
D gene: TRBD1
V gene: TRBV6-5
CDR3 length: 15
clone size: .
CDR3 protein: CASSAPGGPNTEAFF
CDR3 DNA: TGTGCCAGCAGTGCCCCAGGGGGTCCTAACACTGAAGCTTTCTTT

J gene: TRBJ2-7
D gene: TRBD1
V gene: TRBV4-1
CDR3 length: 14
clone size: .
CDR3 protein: CASSQGQGSYEQYF
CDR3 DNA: TGCGCCAGCAGCCAAGGACAGGGGTCCTACGAGCAGTACTTC

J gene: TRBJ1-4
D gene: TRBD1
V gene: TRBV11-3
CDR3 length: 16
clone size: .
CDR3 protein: CASSSGTGEDNEKLFF
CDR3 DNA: TGTGCCAGCAGCTCGGGGACAGGGGAAGATAATGAAAAACTGTTTTTT

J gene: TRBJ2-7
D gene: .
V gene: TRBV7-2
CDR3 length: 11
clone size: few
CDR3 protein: CASSYIREQYF
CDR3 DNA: TGTGCCAGCAGCTACATACGCGAGCAGTACTTC

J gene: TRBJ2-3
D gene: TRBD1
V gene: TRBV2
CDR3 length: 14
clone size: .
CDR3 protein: CASIRRGRTDTQYF
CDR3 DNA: TGTGCCAGCATCAGAAGGGGGCGAACAGATACGCAGTATTTT

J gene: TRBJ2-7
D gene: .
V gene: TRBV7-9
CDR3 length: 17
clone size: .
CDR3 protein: CASSLSQGGQVTYEQYF
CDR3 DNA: TGTGCCAGCAGCTTAAGTCAGGGGGGTCAGGTTACCTACGAGCAGTACTTC

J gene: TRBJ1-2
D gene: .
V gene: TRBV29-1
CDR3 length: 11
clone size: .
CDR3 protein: CSVAGTNGYTF
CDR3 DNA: TGCAGCGTTGCCGGGACAAATGGCTACACCTTC

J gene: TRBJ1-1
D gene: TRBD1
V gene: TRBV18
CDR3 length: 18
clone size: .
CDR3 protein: CASSPLRNRGLLNTEAFF
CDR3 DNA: TGTGCCAGCTCACCACTGAGAAACAGGGGGCTTTTGAACACTGAAGCTTTCTTT

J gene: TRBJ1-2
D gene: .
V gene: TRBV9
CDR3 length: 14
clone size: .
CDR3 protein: CASSVAAGNYGYTF
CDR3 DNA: TGTGCCAGCAGCGTAGCGGCAGGGAACTATGGCTACACCTTC

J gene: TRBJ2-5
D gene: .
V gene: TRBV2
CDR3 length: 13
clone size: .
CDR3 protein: CASSEMREETQYF
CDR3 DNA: TGTGCCAGCAGTGAGATGCGGGAAGAGACCCAGTACTTC

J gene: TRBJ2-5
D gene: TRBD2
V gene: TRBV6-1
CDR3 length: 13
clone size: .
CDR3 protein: CASSGLAVQTQYF
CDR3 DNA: TGTGCCAGCAGTGGACTAGCGGTGCAGACCCAGTACTTC

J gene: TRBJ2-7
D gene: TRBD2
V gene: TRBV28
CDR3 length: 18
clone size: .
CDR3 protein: CASTYSGLAVLIPYEQYF
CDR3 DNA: TGTGCCAGCACCTACTCGGGACTAGCGGTTCTTATACCCTACGAGCAGTACTTC

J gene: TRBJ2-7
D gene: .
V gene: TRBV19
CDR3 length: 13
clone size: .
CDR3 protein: CASSIRTAYEQYF
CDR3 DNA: TGTGCCAGTAGTATCCGGACAGCTTACGAGCAGTACTTC

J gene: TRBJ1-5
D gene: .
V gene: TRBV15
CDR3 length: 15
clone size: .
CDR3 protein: CATSSHATQNQPQHF
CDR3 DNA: TGTGCCACCAGCAGCCATGCTACGCAAAATCAGCCCCAGCATTTT